This T cell receptor beta chain is drawn from a study of STAT5B mutations in CD4+ large granular lymphocyte leukemia. General study findings and limits: The clonality comparison with controls used just 6 CD4-sorted patient samples. TRBV06-family usage was enriched in top patient clones (8/27) versus controls (2/35).

Per the study methods: A clonotype over 5% of the repertoire counted as a possible leukemic clone, some 62 overall. TCRdb keeps only in-frame clones here, not all; method: immunoSEQ multiplex PCR. From that table come the V and J calls and clone size; the DNA was used to work out D and trimming. The sample yields several thousand clones, approximately 80% seen once. Patients had CD4+ T-LGLL, from Padova, Helsinki and Shinshu. This CDR3 is built from 13 residues. Trimming cost V 1 base and J 6 bases; bases outside gene matches: 3. Per germline, CDR1 WSHSY and CDR2 SAAADI. This clone appeared a single time. Antigen: not known.

This TCR came from an older man with CD4+ T-cell large granular lymphocyte leukemia. Sequences were obtained from PBMCs. The chain employs TRBV10-2 and TRBJ2-7; 7 bases are a match to TRBD2. This CDR3 reads CASSEWEGGEQYF. The CDR3 DNA sequence: TGCGCCAGCAGTGAGTGGGAGGGCGGCGAGCAGTACTTC.